The source of this T cell receptor (beta chain) is a study of CD8 T cells in ankylosing spondylitis (dated by TCRdb to 2015 to 2018). Broadly, across the study: To find TCR variants linked to disease, the study profiled T cell receptor beta repertoires in ankylosing spondylitis patients and healthy donors. The full study cohort was made up of 25 ankylosing spondylitis patients and 95 to 130 healthy donors. Peripheral blood samples were taken, and synovial fluid was additionally collected from ankylosing spondylitis patients.

The junction shows trimming of 6 bases on V and 10 bases on J, and the gene matches do not reach 11 bases of it. The CDR3 covers 13 residues, taking in both the cysteine and the phenylalanine. Only CDR3 DNA is held: 39 bases, read in frame from base 1. CDR1 and CDR2 are drawn from the germline V gene: SQVTM, ANQGSEA. TCRdb records Illumina HiSeq 2500 as the sequencer. Quantitative 5'-RACE with molecular barcodes was the method used to prepare the TCR beta libraries. The source study handled its data this way. Disease-linked TCR variants were identified with a new computational method built on a probabilistic model of VDJ rearrangement. Using fastp trimming at Q25 and MiXCR clonotype assembly, TCRdb reanalyzed the public sequencing data and kept in-frame beta chains. Rows are unified per CDR3 protein, each entry keeping the most common DNA and genes. What appears here as the V and J calls and clone size reflects TCRdb's work, not the paper's. The sample table contains more than 150,000 distinct CDR3 sequences; only one count was recorded for 15% to 20% of them. Roughly 4.5% of the sample rests with the top ten.

The investigation overall reported the following: Some of the motif variants had been reported before in the synovial fluid and blood of reactive arthritis patients, a finding that suggests common disease-initiation mechanisms. Blood from ankylosing spondylitis patients appeared to be characterized by a TCR beta motif made up of about 8 highly homologous amino acid variants. In peripheral blood, the disease-linked clones were found at relatively low frequencies and had a CD8+ phenotype. According to the report, matched synovial fluid samples from ankylosing spondylitis patients were significantly enriched for the disease-linked clones.

This clonotype showed up many times. No antigen is known for it. No base qualities exist here, and no much larger clone lies one base off it. This chain is built from TRBV29-1 and TRBJ2-1; 8 central nucleotides agree with TRBD2. The source is a male donor between 5 and 35 years old with ankylosing spondylitis or in good health (not recorded which). Donor details come from another sample of the same person, matched by shared clones. The sample comprised blood, either unsorted or a sorted T cell fraction (not recorded which). The nucleotide sequence reads TGCAGCGTCGGGGGGGGGCCAACCGTCGAGCAGTTCTTC. It is translated as CSVGGGPTVEQFF.